One sample yielded the 27 T cell receptor beta chains listed below, sequenced in a study of blood T cell repertoires in COVID-19. Some clones are missing from TCRdb's copy, which holds only in-frame ones; the method was immunoSEQ multiplex PCR. The sample comprises over 30,000 clones, approximately 88% of which are singletons, and approximately 9.5% rests with the top ten. Sequencing used peripheral blood. These receptors all stem from a human donor in a cohort sampled during active COVID-19.

This chain connects TRBV6-1 to TRBJ2-1; TRBD2 agrees at 10 bases. The germline V gene encodes CDR1 MNHNS and CDR2 SASEGT. This CDR3 spans 14 amino acids. After removal of 4 bases from V and 3 bases from J, the junction contained 0 bases not matched to a gene. The CDR3 nucleotides are TGTGCCAGCAGTGTAGCGGGAGGCTACAATGAGCAGTTCTTC. Its protein is CASSVAGGYNEQFF.

V gene TRBV6-2 or TRBV6-3 combines with J gene TRBJ2-3; tentative D call: TRBD2 (7 bases). V lost 3 bases to trimming and J lost 6 bases, with 13 bases between them. CDR1 is MNHEY, CDR2 SVGEGT, per germline. This CDR3 comprises 14 residues. CDR3 in DNA: TGTGCCAGCAGTTATCGAGGGGGGGGTGATACGCAGTATTTT. Translation: CASSYRGGGDTQYF.

This sequence joins TRBV18 and TRBJ2-7; tentative D call: TRBD1 (6 bases). The CDR3 is 14 residues long. CDR1 is KGHSH and CDR2 is LQKENI in the germline V gene. Trimming left V 5 bases short and J 1 base short, with 12 bases between. CDR3 residues: CASSRQGQSYEQYF. CDR3 bases: TGTGCCAGCTCAAGGCAGGGGCAATCCTACGAGCAGTACTTC.

This rearrangement joins TRBV4-2 to TRBJ2-5, with 15 nucleotides matching TRBD2. J was trimmed by 5 bases and V by 3 bases; bases with no gene match: 7. The CDR3 has 17 residues. The germline gives CDR1 LGHNA, CDR2 YNFKEQ. The DNA of the CDR3 is TGTGCCAGCAGCCAGGTGGGACTAGCGGGGGGTTATGAGACCCAGTACTTC. This sequence encodes CASSQVGLAGGYETQYF.

The rearrangement uses TRBV6-1 and TRBJ2-3; 7 bases agree with TRBD2. Germline CDR1 and CDR2: MNHNS and SASEGT. V trimming: 3 bases; J trimming: 2 bases; junction bases outside the gene matches: 8. The CDR3 has 16 residues. The CDR3 sequence is CASSESSGVATDTQYF. The CDR3 DNA is TGTGCCAGCAGTGAGTCTAGCGGAGTGGCCACAGATACGCAGTATTTT.

This chain joins TRBV6-5 and TRBJ1-2; a weak D match, TRBD1 (6 bases). The CDR3 is made up of 14 amino acids. V was shortened by 6 bases and J by 8 bases, with 19 bases between the two germline ends. The V gene's germline CDR1 is MNHEY and CDR2 SVGAGI. The CDR3 region has the DNA TGTGCCAGCAGGGACGAAGACAGGTTAGGAGGCTACACCTTC. Amino acids: CASRDEDRLGGYTF.

CDR3 region: CASSVVGQGAGEQFF. The DNA of the CDR3 is TGTGCCAGCAGCGTAGTTGGACAGGGGGCCGGTGAGCAGTTCTTC. The chain is built from TRBV9 and TRBJ2-1; 11 bases match TRBD1. There are 15 residues in the CDR3. V was pared by 0 bases and J by 9 bases, with 5 bases of the junction left unmatched. Germline values: CDR1 SGDLS, CDR2 YYNGEE.

In DNA form, the CDR3 reads TGTGCCAGTAGTGCGCGGACAGGTTCTGATAGCACAGATACGCAGTATTTT. Translated: CASSARTGSDSTDTQYF. The J gene is TRBJ2-3, the V gene TRBV19; 7 bases agree with TRBD1. Germline lookup yields CDR1 LNHDA and CDR2 SQIVND (reference sequence). The CDR3 runs to 17 residues. The ends lost 5 bases at V and 0 bases at J; junction bases unmatched: 11.

The V gene is TRBV2, the J gene TRBJ2-5; D might be TRBD2 (6 bases). Germline V CDR1 and CDR2: SNHLY, FYNNEI. The CDR3 spans 15 residues. Deletions cut 0 bases from V and 5 bases from J, with 13 bases between. The CDR3 reads CASSEALGGKETQYF. The CDR3 DNA reads TGTGCCAGCAGTGAAGCCTTGGGGGGAAAGGAGACCCAGTACTTC.

The rearrangement links TRBV7-2 to TRBJ2-7; TRBD2 aligns across 12 bases. Germline V gene sequence: CDR1 SGHTA, CDR2 FQGNSA. V shed 7 bases and J 6 bases; nucleotides not matched to a gene: 4. The CDR3 runs to 13 residues. As DNA, the CDR3 is TGTGCCAGCAACCTAGCGGGAGGGTTCGAGCAGTACTTC. Translated, it gives CASNLAGGFEQYF.

The chain joins TRBV28 to TRBJ1-2; 11 bases map to TRBD1. V lost 8 bases to trimming and J lost 5 bases; unmatched junction nucleotides: 16. This CDR3 has 17 amino acids. Germline V lookup: CDR1 MDHEN, CDR2 SYDVKM. The CDR3 region is CASEDPGTGGELYGYTF. CDR3 DNA: TGTGCCAGCGAAGACCCCGGGACAGGGGGGGAACTGTATGGCTACACCTTC.

The J gene is TRBJ1-1, the V gene TRBV3-1 (or the pseudogene TRBV3-2); unclear D gene. The germline V and J ends were trimmed by 4 bases and 11 bases, with 17 bases remaining between them. The germline V gene encodes CDR1 LGHDT and CDR2 YNNKEL (reference sequence). CDR3 size: 13 residues. The CDR3 region has the DNA TGTGCCAGCAGCCTTGGGGATCCTGGCGGGGCTTTCTTT. This codes for CASSLGDPGGAFF.

V and J are TRBV6-2 or TRBV6-3 and TRBJ2-3; no firm D call. This CDR3 spans 13 amino acids. The V end lost 5 bases, the J end lost 6 bases, and 12 bases lay between the germline ends. Looked up from germline, CDR1 is MNHEY and CDR2 is SVGEGT. The CDR3 loop is CASSHLRRDTQYF. CDR3 coding DNA: TGTGCCAGCAGTCACCTCCGCCGGGATACGCAGTATTTT.

The genes are TRBV6-5 and TRBJ2-1; D is unresolved. Germline V lookup: CDR1 MNHEY, CDR2 SVGAGI. The CDR3 has 14 residues. V was shortened by 0 bases and J by 4 bases, with 7 bases between the two germline ends. As DNA, the CDR3 is TGTGCCAGCAGTTACTCGGGCTATTACAATGAGCAGTTCTTC. This gives the protein CASSYSGYYNEQFF.

The chain carries TRBV6-6 and TRBJ1-1; no clear D. The CDR3 loop spans 13 amino acids. V lost 7 bases, J lost 1 base, and 10 bases lay in between. Germline V gene sequence: CDR1 MNHNY, CDR2 SVGAGI (reference sequence). CDR3 residues: CASTSYKNTEAFF. Here the CDR3 DNA reads TGTGCCAGCACCTCTTATAAGAACACTGAAGCTTTCTTT.

The chain uses TRBV29-1 and TRBJ1-1; a weak D match, TRBD1 (6 bases). Germline lookup yields CDR1 SQVTM and CDR2 ANQGSEA. This CDR3 region has 13 residues. The V gene lost 6 bases and the J gene lost 5 bases, with 16 bases spanning the gap. The CDR3 spells CSVAKGVGTEAFF. The CDR3 nucleotides are TGCAGCGTCGCAAAGGGGGTCGGGACTGAAGCTTTCTTT.

The CDR3 nucleotides are TGTGCCTGGAGTGCCGCTAGGACAGGGACCACCGGGGAGCTGTTTTTT. It yields the protein CAWSAARTGTTGELFF. The chain carries TRBV30 and TRBJ2-2; 8 bases are shared with TRBD1. The CDR3 has 16 amino acids. V was clipped by 1 base and J by 4 bases; unmatched bases: 8. Germline V CDR1 and CDR2: GTSNPN, SVGIG (reference sequence).

This clone has more than one count but fewer than ten. DNA of the CDR3: TGTGCCAGCAGCCAAAGTACCGGGACAGCGAACGGCTACACCTTC. This codes for CASSQSTGTANGYTF. The V gene is TRBV3-1 (or the pseudogene TRBV3-2), the J gene TRBJ1-2, with TRBD1 identical over 7 bases. This CDR3 contains 15 residues. The J segment lost 8 bases and the V segment lost 2 bases, leaving 11 bases of the junction unmatched. Germline V CDR1 and CDR2: LGHDT, YNNKEL (reference sequence).

This chain links TRBV27 with TRBJ2-3; no definite D call. V lost 6 bases and J lost 11, with 15 bases in between. CDR1 and CDR2 from the germline V gene are MNHEY and SMNVEV (reference sequence). CDR3 size: 12 residues. CDR3 amino acids: CASSLGGGQQYF. The DNA of the CDR3 is TGTGCCAGCAGCCTCGGTGGTGGGCAGCAGTATTTT.

This clone was detected only once. The J gene is TRBJ2-2, the V gene TRBV15; 8 nucleotides align to TRBD2. CDR1 is LNHNV and CDR2 is YYDKDF in the germline V gene (reference sequence). Trimming cost V 3 bases and J 4 bases; bases outside gene matches: 1. The CDR3 has 14 residues. In DNA, the CDR3 is TGTGCCACCAGCAGTCGGGGGGGCACCGGGGAGCTGTTTTTT. It is translated as CATSSRGGTGELFF.

The V gene is TRBV5-1, the J gene TRBJ2-7; weak D call: TRBD1 (6 bases). The CDR3 totals 12 residues. The germline V gene encodes CDR1 SGHRS and CDR2 YFSETQ. Trimming removed 3 bases from V and 6 bases from J, with 10 bases in between. CDR3 protein: CASSSTGPEQYF. The DNA of the CDR3 is TGCGCCAGCAGCTCGACAGGTCCCGAGCAGTACTTC. The full variable domain, in which reference TRBV5-1 and TRBJ2-7 provide the parts outside the CDR3, is KAGVTQTPRYLIKTRGQQVTLSCSPISGHRSVSWYQQTPGQGLQFLFEYFSETQRNKGNFPGRFSGRQFSNSRSEMNVSTLELGDSALYLCASSSTGPEQYFGPGTRLTVT.

The V and J genes are TRBV5-1 and TRBJ2-1; TRBD1 is a possible D gene (5 bases). Germline-derived CDR1 and CDR2 are SGHRS and YFSETQ. The CDR3 runs to 16 residues. Trimming took off 0 bases at V and 0 bases at J, with 10 bases between the two ends. CDR3 sequence reads: CASSLGQGGSYNEQFF. The CDR3 DNA sequence: TGCGCCAGCAGCTTGGGGCAGGGCGGCTCCTACAATGAGCAGTTCTTC.

V gene TRBV10-3 combines with J gene TRBJ2-1; D call uncertain. Germline values: CDR1 ENHRY, CDR2 SYGVKD. This CDR3 is 15 amino acids long. Trimming cost V 5 bases and J 1 base, with 12 bases left between them. The CDR3 reads CAISSTNGSYNEQFF. The CDR3 nucleotides read TGTGCCATCAGTTCGACAAATGGGTCCTACAATGAGCAGTTCTTC.

V is TRBV2 and J is TRBJ2-1; D ambiguous. The V gene's germline CDR1 is SNHLY and CDR2 FYNNEI. The length of the CDR3 is 14 residues. V was cut by 1 base and J by 0 bases, with 4 bases left in between. CDR3 region: CASSEGSSYNEQFF. The CDR3 region has the DNA TGTGCCAGCAGTGAAGGGAGCTCCTACAATGAGCAGTTCTTC.

The chain links TRBV18 to TRBJ2-5; 7 nucleotides match TRBD1. Germline V gene data show CDR1 as KGHSH and CDR2 as LQKENI. This CDR3 region has 16 residues. V trimming: 5 bases; J trimming: 2 bases; junction bases outside the gene matches: 11. The CDR3 reads CASSTGTELTQETQYF. CDR3 DNA sequence: TGTGCCAGCTCAACCGGGACAGAGTTGACTCAAGAGACCCAGTACTTC.

CDR3 coding DNA: TGTGCCAGCACCCGGACTAGCGGGGGAACCGGGGAGCTGTTTTTT. It codes for CASTRTSGGTGELFF. The chain combines TRBV27 with TRBJ2-2; TRBD2 agrees at 13 bases. V shed 7 bases, J shed 5 bases, and the junction held 4 bases outside the gene matches. This CDR3 is 15 amino acids long. Germline CDR1 MNHEY, CDR2 SMNVEV (reference sequence).

The chain carries TRBV19 and TRBJ2-5; 9 bases match TRBD1. Per the germline V gene, CDR1 is LNHDA and CDR2 is SQIVND (reference sequence). This CDR3 region has 14 residues. CDR3 in DNA: TGTGCACGTGTCGGGGACAGGGACCAAGAGACCCAGTACTTC. It specifies CARVGDRDQETQYF.